This T cell receptor (beta chain) emerged from a study of blood T cell repertoires in COVID-19. On the study more broadly: From T cells, B-cell-depleted T cells, or PBMCs came the material, which was cDNA or gDNA.

The CDR3 runs to 14 residues. V shed 3 bases and J shed 4 bases, with 10 bases lying between them. Germline assignment: CDR1 SNHLY and CDR2 FYNNEI. TCRdb keeps only in-frame clones here, not all; method: immunoSEQ multiplex PCR. This sample has 60,000 to 75,000 clones, with roughly 86% found just once. This receptor was taken from a man in his 60s with acute or convalescent COVID-19. The specimen sequenced was peripheral blood. This chain uses TRBV2 with TRBJ2-1; D ambiguous. The CDR3 protein is CASSDLSVYNEQFF. CDR3 nucleotides: TGTGCCAGCAGTGATCTATCGGTATACAATGAGCAGTTCTTC.